The sequence of this T cell receptor beta chain was determined in a study of CD4+ T cells in melanoma. Measured with immunoSEQ multiplex PCR; TCRdb has only the in-frame clones, and not every one. The sample holds around 16,000 clones; about 72% are singletons and the top ten take over 9.5%. The sequenced material came from cells from a culture (not recorded whether cultured in vitro). This clonotype was sampled from a human donor with melanoma.

The CDR3 nucleotides are TGTGCCAGCTCACCGGGACAGGATTATGGCTACACCTTC. It yields the protein CASSPGQDYGYTF. The chain links TRBV18 to TRBJ1-2; 8 bases agree with TRBD1. CDR3 length equals 13 residues. Per the germline V gene, CDR1 is KGHSH and CDR2 is LQKENI. V gave up 3 bases and J gave up 5 bases; unmatched junction bases: 2.